The rows below give T cell receptor beta chains drawn from one sample of a study of OX40 agonist ivuxolimab in advanced cancers. The protocol was immunoSEQ multiplex PCR, while the TCRdb copy is restricted to in-frame clones and leaves out a portion. The profile covers 55,000 to 90,000 clones, with roughly 80% appearing a single time and 0.8% to 1.1% taken by the ten largest. The specimen comprised CD4+ or CD8+ T cells sorted from blood, sampled in a trial of the OX40 agonist ivuxolimab. The receptors come from an adult with an advanced solid tumor such as melanoma, head and neck, liver or kidney cancer. The CDR3 runs from the conserved cysteine through the conserved F or W. D genes are given only for firm matches. Clone size is given for some rows only: seen once, a few or many times, or a class if the clone is expanded.

>14|few|TRBJ1-5|TRBV2|NA
TGTGCCAGCACAGGGACCTTTAGCAATCAGCCCCAGCATTTT
CASTGTFSNQPQHF
>14|NA|TRBJ1-2|TRBV5-5|TRBD1
TGTGCCAGCAGCATGGGACAGGGGGGCTATGGCTACACCTTC
CASSMGQGGYGYTF
>11|NA|TRBJ2-7|TRBV2|NA
TGTGCCAGCAACGGACAGTACGAGCAGTACTTC
CASNGQYEQYF
>16|NA|TRBJ1-1|TRBV19|TRBD1
TGTGCCAGTAGTACCCGGGACAGGGGACCTAACACTGAAGCTTTCTTT
CASSTRDRGPNTEAFF
>12|NA|TRBJ1-4|TRBV7-9|NA
TGTGCCAGCAGCTTAGAGAGCGGGAAACTGTTTTTT
CASSLESGKLFF
>14|NA|TRBJ2-1|TRBV27|TRBD2
TGTGCCAGTCATCTAGCGGGGGGCTGGAATGAGCAGTTCTTC
CASHLAGGWNEQFF
>16|NA|TRBJ2-7|TRBV28|TRBD2
TGTGCCAGCAGTTTTTCTCTAGCGGGGCTATCCTACGAGCAGTACTTC
CASSFSLAGLSYEQYF
>15|NA|TRBJ1-6|TRBV5-6|NA
TGTGCCAGCAGCGTCAGGGAGCTCTATAATTCACCCCTCCACTTT
CASSVRELYNSPLHF
>12|few|TRBJ2-7|TRBV27|NA
TGTGCCAGCAGTTTCCCAGGCGACGAGCAGTACTTC
CASSFPGDEQYF
>16|NA|TRBJ2-2|TRBV5-8|NA
TGTGCCAGCAGCCCAATCGGGCAGGGTGTGGCCGGGGAGCTGTTTTTT
CASSPIGQGVAGELFF
>11|NA|TRBJ2-7|TRBV28|NA
TGTGCCAGCAGGGGGACCTACGAGCAGTACTTC
CASRGTYEQYF
>14|NA|TRBJ1-1|TRBV4-2|TRBD1
TGTGCCAGCAGCCAGGGACAGCGGAACACTGAAGCTTTCTTT
CASSQGQRNTEAFF
>13|once|TRBJ1-2|TRBV5-1|NA
TGCGCCAGCAGCTTGGTACAGGGCCGTGGCTACACCTTC
CASSLVQGRGYTF
>16|once|TRBJ1-4|TRBV15|NA
TGTGCCACCAGCAGGGCCGGGACAACAACTAATGAAAAACTGTTTTTT
CATSRAGTTTNEKLFF
>17|few|TRBJ2-5|TRBV18|TRBD2
TGTGCCAGCTCACCCGCGGGAACTAGCGGGGCGAAAGAGACCCAGTACTTC
CASSPAGTSGAKETQYF
>15|NA|TRBJ1-2|TRBV5-4|NA
TGTGCCAGCAGGGATAAGGCAGGGGTCGCGCATGGCTACACCTTC
CASRDKAGVAHGYTF
>14|NA|TRBJ1-2|TRBV19|NA
TGTGCCAGTAGTATAGATCTCTGGGGTGGTGGCTACACCTTC
CASSIDLWGGGYTF
>15|NA|TRBJ2-7|TRBV5-1|TRBD1
TGCGCCAGCAGCCAACGACAGGGGAGCTCCTACGAGCAGTACTTC
CASSQRQGSSYEQYF
>16|NA|TRBJ1-3|TRBV6-1|NA
TGTGCCAGCAGTGAAGCGCTCGCAGGGACTGGAAACACCATATATTTT
CASSEALAGTGNTIYF
>14|many|TRBJ1-2|TRBV14|NA
TGTGCCAGCAGCCAAGAGAGAGTAAGGGGTGGCTACACCTTC
CASSQERVRGGYTF
>14|NA|TRBJ1-2|TRBV29-1|TRBD1
TGCAGCTCTTCCCCCGGACAGGGAAACTATGGCTACACCTTC
CSSSPGQGNYGYTF
>14|NA|TRBJ2-3|TRBV6-5|TRBD2
TGTGCCAGCAGTCTCGGGGGGGAGGGAGATACGCAGTATTTT
CASSLGGEGDTQYF
>17|NA|TRBJ2-5|TRBV9|TRBD1
TGTGCCAGCAGCTTTAGCAGCGGGACAGGGGGTGGGGAGACCCAGTACTTC
CASSFSSGTGGGETQYF
>14|NA|TRBJ1-6|TRBV30|NA
TGTGCCTGGAGGGTGAGCTCCTATAATTCACCCCTCCACTTT
CAWRVSSYNSPLHF
>11|NA|TRBJ2-2|TRBV15|NA
TGTGCCACCAGGGGTCCCGGGGAGCTGTTTTTT
CATRGPGELFF
>13|NA|TRBJ1-5|TRBV5-8|NA
TGTGCCAGCAGGATTTATGGCAATCAGCCCCAGCATTTT
CASRIYGNQPQHF
>16|NA|TRBJ1-1|TRBV11-2|NA
TGTGCCAGCAGCTTAGAAGCGGGACGGAAGAACACTGAAGCTTTCTTT
CASSLEAGRKNTEAFF
>14|NA|TRBJ2-3|TRBV14|TRBD1
TGTGCCAGCAGCCGACAGGGGGTGGTAGATACGCAGTATTTT
CASSRQGVVDTQYF
>13|few|TRBJ1-5|TRBV30|NA
TGTGCCTGGAGTCACATGGGCAATCAGCCCCAGCATTTT
CAWSHMGNQPQHF
>13|few|TRBJ1-1|TRBV10-1|NA
TGCGCCAGCAGTGACACCAGGAACACTGAAGCTTTCTTT
CASSDTRNTEAFF
>13|few|TRBJ2-5|TRBV6-1|TRBD1
TGTGCCAGCAGTAGGGACAGGGACGAGACCCAGTACTTC
CASSRDRDETQYF
>13|NA|TRBJ2-7|TRBV7-7|TRBD1
TGTGCCAGCAGCTTAACAGGGGAAAGCGAGCAGTACTTC
CASSLTGESEQYF
>16|NA|TRBJ2-7|TRBV11-2|NA
TGTGCCAGCAGCTTAGGGGTGAGCAGGGAGATCTACGAGCAGTACTTC
CASSLGVSREIYEQYF
>16|NA|TRBJ2-2|TRBV27|TRBD2
TGTGCCAGCAGTTCCCCGGGGAGGGGAGGGACCGGGGAGCTGTTTTTT
CASSSPGRGGTGELFF
>14|NA|TRBJ1-6|TRBV5-1|NA
TGCGCCAGCAGCTTGTTGCAGGTAGCATCACCCCTCCACTTT
CASSLLQVASPLHF
>12|NA|TRBJ1-2|TRBV10-2|NA
TGCGCCAGCAGTGAGGACCGACACCGGGGTGTCTTC
CASSEDRHRGVF
>15|once|TRBJ1-4|TRBV19|NA
TGTGCCAGTAGTATCGGCCTGTTGGGAATTGAAAAACTGTTTTTT
CASSIGLLGIEKLFF
>13|NA|TRBJ2-7|TRBV29-1|NA
TGCAGCGTTCTGACGGAGTCCACCTACGAGCAGTACTTC
CSVLTESTYEQYF
>16|few|TRBJ2-7|TRBV7-8|TRBD1
TGTGCCAGCAGCTTAGGGGGCGGGACAGGGGGAAGAGAGCAGTACTTC
CASSLGGGTGGREQYF
>16|NA|TRBJ1-3|TRBV7-9|NA
TGTGCCAGCAGCTTAATAATCTCAAACTCTGGAAACACCATATATTTT
CASSLIISNSGNTIYF
>13|NA|TRBJ1-6|TRBV21-1|NA
TGTGCCAGCATCGGGACAGGGCGGTCACCCCTCCACTTT
CASIGTGRSPLHF
>14|NA|TRBJ1-4|TRBV28|NA
TGTGCCAGCAGTTTCGGGGGAGCTAATGAAAAACTGTTTTTT
CASSFGGANEKLFF
>16|NA|TRBJ2-3|TRBV10-1|TRBD1
TGCGCCAGCAGTTTAACCGGGACAGGGGAATCGGATACGCAGTATTTT
CASSLTGTGESDTQYF
>16|NA|TRBJ2-7|TRBV7-2|NA
TGTGCCAGCAGTCAAAACCCCGGACTACTTGCCTACGAGCAGTACTTC
CASSQNPGLLAYEQYF
>17|NA|TRBJ2-3|TRBV2|TRBD2
TGTGCCAGCAGTGCCCGTCTAGCGGGGGGTTTCACAGATACGCAGTATTTT
CASSARLAGGFTDTQYF
>15|once|TRBJ2-3|TRBV7-8|TRBD2
TGTGCCAGCAGCTTTTCTAGCGGGGGGGTAGATACGCAGTATTTT
CASSFSSGGVDTQYF
>17|NA|TRBJ2-1|TRBV14|NA
TGTGCCAGCAGCCACCCCGGGGGAAAGTTCTCCTACAATGAGCAGTTCTTC
CASSHPGGKFSYNEQFF
>18|NA|TRBJ1-5|TRBV4-1|NA
TGCGCCAGCAGCCGCGATCCCAGGGCTCCTACGTTCAATCAGCCCCAGCATTTT
CASSRDPRAPTFNQPQHF
>14|NA|TRBJ2-2|TRBV19|TRBD1
TGTGCCAGTGATACAGGGGTTTACACCGGGGAGCTGTTTTTT
CASDTGVYTGELFF
>11|few|TRBJ1-1|TRBV29-1|NA
TGCAGCGTTGTGGATTACCCTGAAGCTTTCTTT
CSVVDYPEAFF
>15|once|TRBJ2-5|TRBV7-7|TRBD1
TGTGCCAGCAGCGAAGGGACAGGGGGCCAAGAGACCCAGTACTTC
CASSEGTGGQETQYF
>18|few|TRBJ2-6|TRBV5-8|TRBD1
TGTGCCAGCAGCCCGGGACAGGGGGTTTTCACTGGGGCCAACGTCCTGACTTTC
CASSPGQGVFTGANVLTF
>18|NA|TRBJ2-6|TRBV7-8|TRBD1
TGTGCCAGCACCTTCCCGGGACAGGGAAACTCTGGGGCCAACGTCCTGACTTTC
CASTFPGQGNSGANVLTF
>14|NA|TRBJ1-4|TRBV4-1|NA
TGCGCCAGCAGCCAAGATCAGACAGATGAAAAACTGTTTTTT
CASSQDQTDEKLFF
>16|NA|TRBJ2-1|TRBV7-9|TRBD1
TGTGCCAGCAGCTTACTGGGGGACAGGGCAACCAATGAGCAGTTCTTC
CASSLLGDRATNEQFF
>15|NA|TRBJ2-5|TRBV7-7|NA
TGTGCCAGCAGCTTGGGTGCTAGCTGGCCAGAGACCCAGTACTTC
CASSLGASWPETQYF
>14|NA|TRBJ1-2|TRBV19|NA
TGTGCCAGTAGCCTGGGGACGGCAGACTATGGCTACACCTTC
CASSLGTADYGYTF